What follows describes a single T cell receptor (beta chain). Time point denoted: pre-treatment sample, taken before nivolumab and TIL therapy. Tumor tissue came from excised metastases, mostly pleural nodules or supraclavicular lymph nodes. Tumors were harvested before any PD-1/PD-L1 blockade. Sequencing used immunoSEQ v3. Survey-level samples got 2 million to 2.5 million read pairs; deep-level samples got about 5-6.5 million. TCRdb's copy holds only in-frame clones and misses some; the assay was immunoSEQ multiplex PCR. The repertoire consists of about 26,000 clones, with over 55% occurring once and the leading ten covering around 15%. This entry is derived from a study of TIL therapy for anti-PD-1-resistant metastatic lung cancer. V lost 4 bases, J lost 5 bases, and 7 bases stayed unmatched. Germline loops: CDR1 SGHAT, CDR2 FQDESV (reference sequence). The CDR3 has 15 residues.

This clonotype was sampled from a woman aged 25 to 80 with non-small cell lung cancer. J is TRBJ2-5 and V is TRBV11-1, with 10 bases that match TRBD2. The input for sequencing was tumor tissue, taken at baseline. The CDR3 coding sequence is TGTGCCAGCAGCTCCCTAGCGGGAGCGGGGGAGACCCAGTACTTC. Encoded protein: CASSSLAGAGETQYF.